This T cell receptor beta chain was recovered during a study of shared clonotypes between healthy human individuals. Unsorted PBMC DNA underwent sequencing on ten immunoSEQ deep assay plates. Sequencing used immunoSEQ multiplex PCR; TCRdb keeps in-frame clones, though not all of them. The sample has 500,000 to 650,000 clones, around 77% seen once. CDR3 size: 15 residues. From germline, CDR1 is WNHNN and CDR2 SYGVQD (reference sequence). V gave up 5 bases and J gave up 2 bases, with 13 bases separating them. This sequence originates from a woman between 40 and 50 years old in good health. Some clones in this sample may be carry-over from other donors' samples. Specimen: PBMCs. The V and J genes are TRBV10-1 and TRBJ2-1, with D possibly being TRBD2 (6 bases). As DNA, the CDR3 is TGCGCCAGCAGTCCCCATAGCGGTGCCTACAATGAGCAGTTCTTC. Protein sequence: CASSPHSGAYNEQFF.